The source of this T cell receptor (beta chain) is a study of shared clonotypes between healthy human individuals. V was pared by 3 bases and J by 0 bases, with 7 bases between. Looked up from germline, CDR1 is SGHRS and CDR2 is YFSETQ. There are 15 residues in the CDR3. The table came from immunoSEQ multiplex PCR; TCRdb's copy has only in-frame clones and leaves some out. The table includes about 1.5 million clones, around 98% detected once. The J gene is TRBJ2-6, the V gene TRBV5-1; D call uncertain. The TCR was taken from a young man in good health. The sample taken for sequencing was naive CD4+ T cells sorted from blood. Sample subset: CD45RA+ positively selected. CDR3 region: CASSSASSGANVLTF. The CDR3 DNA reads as TGCGCCAGCAGCTCGGCATCCTCTGGGGCCAACGTCCTGACTTTC.